These T cell receptor beta chains were read from a single sample in a study of CD8+CD57+ T cells in acquired aplastic anemia. Using its own MiXCR run on the reads, TCRdb lists one record per CDR3 protein. The repertoire holds more than 250,000 distinct CDR3 sequences, with 45% to 70% as singletons. The sequencing input was sorted CD4+, CD8+, or CD8+CD57+ T cells (not recorded which) from PBMCs. The receptors originated from a human donor with severe aplastic anemia or a healthy control (not recorded which). CDR3s include the opening cysteine and the closing phenylalanine or tryptophan. Fields, in order: V gene, clone size, D gene, J gene, CDR3 protein, CDR3 DNA. D genes are given only for firm matches. For some rows the clone size is stated as once, few or many, or as a class when expanded; others skip it.

v_gene: TRBV20-1
abundance: once
d_gene: .
j_gene: TRBJ2-4
CDR3aa: CSGRDLSHSNIQYF
CDR3nt: TGCAGTGGCAGAGATTTGAGCCATAGCAACATTCAGTACTTC

v_gene: TRBV2
abundance: .
d_gene: .
j_gene: TRBJ2-7
CDR3aa: CASSWTLGTYEQYF
CDR3nt: TGTGCCAGCAGTTGGACGCTGGGGACCTACGAGCAGTACTTC

v_gene: TRBV2
abundance: .
d_gene: .
j_gene: TRBJ2-7
CDR3aa: CASSEGGSGYEQYF
CDR3nt: TGTGCCAGCAGTGAAGGTGGGTCGGGCTACGAGCAGTACTTC

v_gene: TRBV5-5
abundance: .
d_gene: .
j_gene: TRBJ1-3
CDR3aa: CASSFDGPGNTIYF
CDR3nt: TGTGCCAGCAGTTTCGACGGACCTGGAAACACCATATATTTT

v_gene: TRBV20-1
abundance: many
d_gene: .
j_gene: TRBJ1-4
CDR3aa: CSAPEGGQNEKLFF
CDR3nt: TGCAGTGCTCCCGAGGGGGGGCAAAATGAAAAACTGTTTTTT

v_gene: TRBV13
abundance: many
d_gene: TRBD2
j_gene: TRBJ2-7
CDR3aa: CASSFSARGGYEQYF
CDR3nt: TGTGCCAGCAGCTTCAGTGCGCGGGGGGGCTACGAGCAGTACTTC

v_gene: TRBV12-3/TRBV12-4
abundance: many
d_gene: TRBD2
j_gene: TRBJ2-3
CDR3aa: CASSLAGGFTDTQYF
CDR3nt: TGTGCCAGCAGCTTAGCGGGGGGCTTCACAGATACGCAGTATTTT

v_gene: TRBV29-1
abundance: few
d_gene: .
j_gene: TRBJ1-2
CDR3aa: CSTPMSQGSYGYTF
CDR3nt: TGCAGCACCCCTATGAGTCAGGGGAGCTATGGCTACACCTTC

v_gene: TRBV19
abundance: .
d_gene: .
j_gene: TRBJ1-4
CDR3aa: CASSADSSTNEKLFF
CDR3nt: TGTGCCAGTAGTGCGGACAGCTCAACTAATGAAAAACTGTTTTTT

v_gene: TRBV6-5
abundance: many
d_gene: .
j_gene: TRBJ1-1
CDR3aa: CASRAGVTEAFF
CDR3nt: TGTGCCAGTAGAGCTGGGGTCACTGAAGCTTTCTTT

v_gene: TRBV25-1
abundance: .
d_gene: .
j_gene: TRBJ2-7
CDR3aa: CASSESVGGYEQYF
CDR3nt: TGTGCCAGCAGTGAATCAGTGGGGGGCTACGAGCAGTACTTC

v_gene: TRBV6-6
abundance: .
d_gene: .
j_gene: TRBJ2-7
CDR3aa: CASWSPPNSYEQYF
CDR3nt: TGTGCCAGTTGGTCTCCCCCTAACTCCTACGAGCAGTACTTC

v_gene: TRBV20-1
abundance: few
d_gene: .
j_gene: TRBJ1-1
CDR3aa: CSAQDGQLNTEAFF
CDR3nt: TGCAGTGCGCAAGATGGACAGTTGAACACTGAAGCTTTCTTT

v_gene: TRBV15
abundance: once
d_gene: TRBD2
j_gene: TRBJ2-5
CDR3aa: CATSRGSGAKQETQYF
CDR3nt: TGTGCCACCAGCAGAGGGAGCGGGGCGAAACAAGAGACCCAGTACTTC

v_gene: TRBV7-2
abundance: .
d_gene: .
j_gene: TRBJ1-5
CDR3aa: CASSLRGVSGSNQPQHF
CDR3nt: TGTGCCAGCAGCTTAAGGGGCGTGAGTGGGAGCAATCAGCCCCAGCATTTT

v_gene: TRBV15
abundance: .
d_gene: .
j_gene: TRBJ2-2
CDR3aa: CATSRAAVVTGELFF
CDR3nt: TGTGCCACCAGCAGAGCGGCAGTCGTCACCGGGGAGCTGTTTTTT